This T cell receptor beta chain was profiled in a study of brain T cells in children with intractable seizures. Overall study findings and caveats: Viral specificity was inferred only from CDR3 similarity; HCMV serostatus was unknown.

V lost 5 bases to trimming and J lost 5 bases; unmatched junction nucleotides: 7. Per germline, CDR1 LNHDA and CDR2 SQIVND (reference sequence). The CDR3 totals 14 residues. As regards this clone: No antigen is known for it.

The method was immunoSEQ multiplex PCR; TCRdb's version includes in-frame clones alone and lacks a portion of them. The sample has some 76,000 clones; roughly 91% are singletons. This clonotype was obtained from a boy under two years old with tuberous sclerosis and intractable seizures. The chain uses TRBV19 and TRBJ2-7; 9 positions agree with TRBD1. Sequenced here: peripheral blood, sampled at surgery. CDR3 sequence: CASSPRTGDHEQYF. CDR3 bases: TGTGCCAGTAGTCCCCGGACAGGGGACCACGAGCAGTACTTC.